This T cell receptor (beta chain) emerged from a study of T-cell memory formation after mild COVID-19. Study summary: Among the donors, TCR clusters were largely specific to each donor. Study-wide findings and caveats: CD4/CD8 balance held among clones contracting day 15 to 85, and later expanders leaned CD4+. Second-wave clones reaching peak frequency on day 37 lacked confirmed SARS-CoV-2 specificity. Among CD4+ contracting clones, most were CM and EM, and CD8+ ones EMRA.

A word on this clonotype: Its target is not known.

One entry per CDR3 protein results from TCRdb running MiXCR on the 5' RACE reads. Of about 270,000 distinct CDR3 sequences listed, around 15% are singletons. V lost 3 bases to trimming and J lost 3 bases; unmatched junction nucleotides: 14. The CDR3 spans 18 residues. The rearrangement joins TRBV5-7 to TRBJ2-1; TRBD2 matches 8 bases. TRBV5-7 is marked as an open reading frame, function uncertain. This receptor was identified in a man aged 18-30 years who had mild COVID-19 (a few samples of this study predate the infection). Cell type and time point are not known. Sequencing input: PBMCs or a T cell subset sorted from them (not recorded which). Written as DNA, the CDR3 is TGTGCCAGCAGCTCCCCGGGTATAGTTACTAGCGGCTACAATGAGCAGTTCTTC. Residues: CASSSPGIVTSGYNEQFF.